The sequence of this TCR beta chain was determined in a study of T cells after yellow fever vaccination. The overall study: SMART-Seq v4 Ultra Low Input prepared the low-cell-number fractions. Notes on the study in general: Booster sampling recovered most clones from primary vaccination (96% CD4, 80% to 90% CD8). Sorted memory subsets showed almost no vaccine-responding clonotypes on day 0.

Generation of TCR cDNA used 5'RACE template switching (which added a universal primer site and UMIs). MiXCR, applied by TCRdb to the 5' RACE reads, yields one record per CDR3 protein. The profile shows 45,000 to 60,000 distinct CDR3 sequences, 5.7% of them singletons. This clonotype was seen repeatedly, ten times or more. This specimen consisted of PBMCs, either bulk or a sorted T-cell subset (CD4+, CD8+, memory, or dextramer-sorted; not recorded which), obtained on the day of the yellow fever booster vaccination. The sequence derives from a man aged 18 to 30 who received the YFV17D yellow fever vaccine.

Written as DNA, the CDR3 is TGTGCCAGCAGTTTAACGAGTTACGGGGGGGCGGCTTTCTTT. It is translated as CASSLTSYGGAAFF. This rearrangement joins TRBV27 to TRBJ1-1; the D gene is possibly TRBD1 (6 bases). CDR1 and CDR2 from the germline V gene are MNHEY and SMNVEV (reference sequence). The ends were cut back, 2 bases at V and 11 bases at J, with 18 bases in the middle. The CDR3 contains 14 residues.